The present entry profiles one T cell receptor beta chain with its context. This entry is derived from a study of spatial heterogeneity in lung cancer. For the study at large: The study sequenced follow-up PBMC samples when they were available, at a median of roughly two years after resection. Detected sequences consistently included more beta-chain ones than alpha-chain ones.

Described time point: blood at routine non-recurrence follow-up after resection. Sequencing covered unsorted whole RNA taken from tumor, nontumor lung or frozen PBMC. Trimming cost V 1 base and J 5 bases; bases outside gene matches: 7. The germline CDR1 and CDR2 sequences are SGHTA and FQGNSA. The CDR3 loop spans 16 amino acids. Every TCR cDNA molecule bore its own unique molecular identifier. TCRdb fed the 5' RACE reads into MiXCR, producing one record per CDR3 protein. The table includes about 110,000 distinct CDR3 sequences, approximately 10% detected once. The sequencing here drew on PBMCs, taken at follow-up. The source is a female donor with early-stage non-small cell lung cancer. The V and J genes are TRBV7-2 and TRBJ2-3; the match to TRBD2 covers 9 bases. The chain's CDR3 is CASSLGGGRAVDTQYF. The CDR3 DNA follows: TGTGCCAGCAGCTTAGGGGGCGGGAGGGCCGTAGATACGCAGTATTTT.